The 7 T cell receptor beta chains given below trace back to one sample, sequenced in a study of T cell responses to AZD1222 COVID-19 vaccine. TCRdb's table, derived via immunoSEQ multiplex PCR, lists solely in-frame clones and lacks some. The table shows about 110,000 clones, with about 90% occurring only once. The sample in question was peripheral blood, obtained 28 days after the second AZD1222 dose. The receptor source for this set is an adult who received the AZD1222 COVID-19 vaccine.

This chain connects TRBV29-1 to TRBJ1-2; TRBD1 matches 7 bases. The CDR3 length is 14 residues. CDR1 and CDR2 from the germline V gene are SQVTM and ANQGSEA. After removal of 0 bases from V and 6 bases from J, the junction contained 7 bases not matched to a gene. This chain's CDR3 is CSVEDQRGRDGYTF. CDR3 sequence (DNA): TGCAGCGTTGAAGACCAGAGGGGGCGCGATGGCTACACCTTC.

The chain is built from TRBV20-1 and TRBJ2-7; 8 nucleotides align to TRBD2. The V gene's germline CDR1 is DFQATT and CDR2 SNEGSKA (reference sequence). CDR3 length equals 16 residues. Trimming cost V 3 bases and J 3 bases; bases outside gene matches: 13. CDR3 residues: CSASGEREYSGYEQYF. CDR3 nucleotide sequence: TGCAGTGCTAGTGGGGAGCGGGAGTATTCCGGCTACGAGCAGTACTTC.

This sequence joins TRBV4-1 and TRBJ2-1, with a possible D match to TRBD1 (5 bases). The ends were cut back, 1 base at V and 0 bases at J, with 13 bases in the middle. Germline V gene data show CDR1 as MGHRA and CDR2 as YSYEKL. The CDR3 runs to 17 residues. CDR3 coding DNA: TGCGCCAGCAGCCAAGGTCAACAGGAAAGCTCCTACAATGAGCAGTTCTTC. Protein sequence: CASSQGQQESSYNEQFF.

The V gene is TRBV5-6, the J gene TRBJ2-1; no clear D. Germline V CDR1 and CDR2: SGHDT, YYEEEE. Trimming removed 1 base from V and 3 bases from J, with 20 bases in between. The CDR3 runs 18 residues. The CDR3 spells CASSLHGWNGPFYNEQFF. CDR3 coding DNA: TGTGCCAGCAGCTTGCATGGTTGGAATGGCCCATTCTACAATGAGCAGTTCTTC.

The gene calls are TRBV24-1 and TRBJ2-7; 7 positions match TRBD1. This CDR3 spans 13 amino acids. Trimming took 9 bases from V and 3 from J; bases not matched to a gene: 7. Germline V CDR1 and CDR2: KGHDR, SFDVKD. CDR3 amino acids: CATSTGDSYEQYF. DNA for the CDR3: TGTGCCACCTCCACAGGGGATAGCTACGAGCAGTACTTC.

The chain combines TRBV5-6 with TRBJ2-3; D remains unclear. Looked up from germline, CDR1 is SGHDT and CDR2 is YYEEEE. Deletions cut 2 bases from V and 1 base from J, with 17 bases between. The CDR3 totals 17 residues. CDR3 region: CASSFHQPGSRTDTQYF. The CDR3 DNA reads as TGTGCCAGCAGCTTTCATCAACCAGGTAGTCGCACAGATACGCAGTATTTT.

The chain has TRBV12-3 or TRBV12-4 and TRBJ1-6, with TRBD1 identical over 7 bases. The ends lost 1 base at V and 11 bases at J; junction bases unmatched: 2. This CDR3 has 13 residues. The CDR3 DNA reads TGTGCCAGCAGTTTAGACAGGGGCGCACCCCTCCACTTT. It is translated as CASSLDRGAPLHF.